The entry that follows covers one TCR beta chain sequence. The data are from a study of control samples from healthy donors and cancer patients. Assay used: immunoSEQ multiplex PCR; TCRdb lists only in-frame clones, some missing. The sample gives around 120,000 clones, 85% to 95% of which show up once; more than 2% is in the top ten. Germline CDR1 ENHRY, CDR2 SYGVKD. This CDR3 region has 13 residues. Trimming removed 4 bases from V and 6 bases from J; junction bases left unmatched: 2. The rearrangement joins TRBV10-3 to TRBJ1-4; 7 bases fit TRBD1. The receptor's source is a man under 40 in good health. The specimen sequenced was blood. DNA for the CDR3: TGTGCCATCAGTGGGGACAGATATGAAAAACTGTTTTTT. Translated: CAISGDRYEKLFF.